The subject of this entry is one TCR beta chain. Its antigen remains unknown. The data belong to a study of cytomegalovirus exposure and HLA in healthy donors. Study information: Within an early data release were roughly 83 million unique TCRs drawn from HLA-typed donors.

The CDR3 extends over 13 amino acids. CDR1 SQVTM and CDR2 ANQGSEA come from the germline V gene. The PCR employed 60 Vbeta primers together with 13 Jbeta primers. Method: immunoSEQ multiplex PCR; TCRdb's copy keeps in-frame clones and lacks some. Among fewer than 150,000 clones listed, 65% to 80% were seen once. Study findings and constraints: In a later analysis, an Asian-associated ancestry cluster reportedly showed fewer N-insertions than the roughly 650-donor mean. Per a later analysis, HLA-associated TCR beta chains showed more clonal expansion than other, equally common TCR beta chains.

Though probably carrying unrecorded immune exposures, donors were nominally healthy at sampling. The chain employs TRBV29-1 and TRBJ2-1; TRBD2 might be the D (5 bases). Sequenced: PBMCs. The receptor was derived from a human donor in good health. Here the CDR3 DNA reads TGCAGTGCCCCTCTACTGGGAGACAATGAGCAGTTCTTC. Protein sequence: CSAPLLGDNEQFF.